The T cell receptor beta chain under discussion was sequenced for a study of blood T cell repertoires in COVID-19 (dated by TCRdb to 2020 to 2022). With regard to the full study: Samples from collaborators originated in the United States, Italy and Spain and spanned both the acute and convalescent phases of COVID-19. The prospective study material was composed of cDNA or gDNA derived from T cells, B-cell-depleted T cells, or PBMCs. The repertoires were made available in a free public database intended to serve as a resource for research on the immune response to SARS-CoV-2. The samples were drawn from the first 160 participants of the ongoing ImmuneRACE study and from under 1,500 subjects provided by 6 global collaborators. Deeply sampled blood TCRbeta repertoires from subjects exposed to, actively infected with, or recovered from COVID-19 were included in the dataset. Where HLA class I and class II types were available, the types were taken from metadata supplied by the sample provider, not from assay-based typing. A de-identified subject ID, COVID-19 status, age in years and sex were almost always included in the sample metadata. Study-level results and caveats: The quantity of clinical and demographic metadata differed by source and by participant and was supplied without curation.

A word on this clone: It has no known antigen specificity. The sample holds no much larger clone one base away, and base qualities are not on file.

Trimming accounts for 0 bases at V and 6 bases at J, while the number of junction bases matched to no gene is 7. The CDR3 runs 16 amino acids, cysteine and phenylalanine included. Only the CDR3 part of the read is kept: 48 bases, read in frame from the first base. CDR1 SGDLS and CDR2 YYNGEE were looked up in the germline V gene. TCRbeta CDR3 regions were amplified from genomic DNA by means of the immunoSEQ Assay, a bias-controlled multiplex PCR. On the authors' methods: The number of nucleated cells in each sample was estimated from the amplification of reference gene primers within the assay. To quantify the absolute abundance of each unique TCRbeta CDR3 rearrangement, sequence reads were collapsed and filtered. For each sample, productive Simpson clonality was calculated as the square root of Simpson's diversity index over productive rearrangements. Sourced from immuneACCESS, this table was stored by TCRdb with only in-frame sequences that have V and J called. A share of the clones is absent; for the studies checked, an unresolved V gene accounts for under half, and the remainder has no known explanation. Clone size and the V and J calls come from that table; the DNA yielded D and trimming. In this sample the table shows 250,000 or so clones, approximately 90% of which occur a single time. The biggest ten clones account for around 2.8% of the sample.

Enrolling through a virtual design, the prospective study's participants ranged in age from roughly 18 to 95 years and lived across some 23 United States geographic areas. To assign participants to cohorts, the prospective study relied on clinical history that participants themselves reported in a screening survey and a study questionnaire. Exposed participants had been in contact, within 2 weeks of entering the study, with a person who had a PCR-confirmed or clinician-diagnosed case of COVID-19. In the prospective study, whole blood, serum and a nasopharyngeal or oropharyngeal swab were collected from each participant by mobile phlebotomists. Additional blood draws and questionnaires over an approximately two-month period could optionally be provided by prospective study participants. Blood samples from the prospective study were shipped frozen or at room temperature prior to DNA extraction.

Sequencing input: PBMCs or T cells enriched from blood (not recorded which). Recombination connected TRBV9 to TRBJ2-1; the junction holds 9 bases that match TRBD2. The TCR originated in a man in his forties or fifties who had been exposed to COVID-19. The DNA is TGTGCCAGCAGCGTAGAGGTTCTAGCGGGGATCAATGAGCAGTTCTTC. It translates as CASSVEVLAGINEQFF. With all but the CDR3 taken from the reference TRBV9 and TRBJ2-1 genes, the full variable domain is: DSGVTQTPKHLITATGQRVTLRCSPRSGDLSVYWYQQSLDQGLQFLIQYYNGEERAKGNILERFSAQQFPDLHSELNLSSLELGDSALYFCASSVEVLAGINEQFFGPGTRLTVL.